The T cell receptor beta chain under discussion was sequenced for a study of blood T cell repertoires in COVID-19. V lost 0 bases, J lost 4 bases, and 21 bases lay in between. Germline assignment: CDR1 LGHNA and CDR2 YSLEER. The CDR3 loop spans 18 amino acids. Data came from immunoSEQ multiplex PCR; TCRdb stores just in-frame clones and leaves some out. The sample records about 86,000 clones, around four fifths being singletons. This TCR derives from a man aged 45-65 years with acute or convalescent COVID-19. This chain uses TRBV4-3 with TRBJ2-5, with a weak D call TRBD1 (6 bases). Sample: peripheral blood. The CDR3 nucleotides are TGCGCCAGCAGCCAAGATCTTCCGGACAGCCTGGGGGTAGAGACCCAGTACTTC. Translating it yields CASSQDLPDSLGVETQYF.